The rows below give T cell receptor beta chains drawn from one sample of a study of human T cells and chemical hapten exposure. TCRdb processed the RACE reads anew with MiXCR; each CDR3 protein has one entry. The repertoire holds some 50,000 distinct CDR3 sequences, with about 3.9% as singletons. Source material: whole blood. The source of these receptors is a female donor in good health. Some clones in this sample may be carry-over from other donors' samples. Both conserved end residues are part of each CDR3. A D gene is named only where the DNA matches it firmly. Clone size appears in some rows only: once, few, many, or a class for an expanded clone.

j_call,d_call,v_call,clone_size,cdr3_nt,cdr3_aa
TRBJ1-1,.,TRBV20-1,many,TGCAGTGCTAGAGTGGCTTTGAGGGTTACTGAAGCTTTCTTT,CSARVALRVTEAFF
TRBJ1-1,.,TRBV20-1,many,TGCAGTGCTAGAGATTTCAGGGGCAAAACTGAAGCTTTCTTT,CSARDFRGKTEAFF
TRBJ1-1,.,TRBV15,many,TGTGCCACCAGCAGAGATTTGGGGAACACTGAAGCTTTCTTT,CATSRDLGNTEAFF
TRBJ1-2,.,TRBV5-1,many,TGCGCCAGCAGCGCCCAAGAGACATTTGGCTACACCTTC,CASSAQETFGYTF
TRBJ2-5,.,TRBV7-8,.,TGTGCCAGCAGCGCCCAAGAGACCCAGTACTTC,CASSAQETQYF
TRBJ1-5,.,TRBV6-1,many,TGTGCCAGCAGTGAATTCGGCAGGCTTCCTTGGGAGCCCCAGCATTTT,CASSEFGRLPWEPQHF
TRBJ2-1,.,TRBV14,many,TGTGCCAGCAGCCAAGTCCAGGGGCTGATAGGTGAGCAGTTCTTC,CASSQVQGLIGEQFF
TRBJ2-1,TRBD2,TRBV12-5,.,TGTGCTAGTGGTTCCCTAGGAGGGCCGGGGGGGTCTTACAATGAGCAGTTCTTC,CASGSLGGPGGSYNEQFF
TRBJ2-3,.,TRBV9,.,TGTGCCAGCAGCGTAGTACAAGATACGCAGTATTTT,CASSVVQDTQYF
TRBJ1-1,.,TRBV20-1,.,TGCAGTGTCATGACGGGGGTTTGGAACACTGAAGCTTTCTTT,CSVMTGVWNTEAFF
TRBJ1-4,.,TRBV5-1,many,TGCGCCAGCAGCCACGAAGCGGACGGTAATGAAAAACTGTTTTTT,CASSHEADGNEKLFF
TRBJ2-1,.,TRBV20-1,few,TGCAGTGCTAGAGGCGTCGATCACCGTGAGCAGTTCTTC,CSARGVDHREQFF
TRBJ1-5,.,TRBV11-2,many,TGTGCCAGCAGCTTAGTTGGGCAGCCCCAGCATTTT,CASSLVGQPQHF
TRBJ2-2,TRBD1,TRBV6-5,many,TGTGCCAGCAGTTCGTCCGGGACAGGGGGCACCGGGGAGCTGTTTTTT,CASSSSGTGGTGELFF
TRBJ2-3,.,TRBV19,.,TGTGCCAGTAGTGGGGTCCACGCTAGCACAGATACGCAGTATTTT,CASSGVHASTDTQYF
TRBJ2-7,.,TRBV7-9,many,TGTGCCAGCAGCTTGGGACACCACGAGCAGTACTTC,CASSLGHHEQYF
TRBJ1-1,TRBD1,TRBV19,few,TGTGCCAGTAGTAAGCGGACAGGGGGCGGGAACACTGAAGCTTTCTTT,CASSKRTGGGNTEAFF
TRBJ2-3,.,TRBV7-8,many,TGTGCCAGCAGCTTAGTAGGCCTAGCGCGGGGGCGAGGCGAGGACTATTTT,CASSLVGLARGRGEDYF
TRBJ1-1,.,TRBV20-1,many,TGCAGTGCTAGCGTACGGAGCATGAACACTGAAGCTTTCTTT,CSASVRSMNTEAFF
TRBJ1-1,.,TRBV20-1,many,TGCAGTGCTAGCATCGCAGGAAGGGCTGAAGCTTTCTTT,CSASIAGRAEAFF